This T cell receptor beta chain emerged from a study of T cell changes during pregnancy in multiple sclerosis (dated by TCRdb to between 2018 and 2021). For the study in its entirety: Changes in the T cell repertoire over the course of pregnancy were examined in this study in women with multiple sclerosis.

Trimming costs V 3 bases and J 5 bases, and their ends lie 9 bases apart. Taken from the germline V gene (reference sequence), the CDR1 and CDR2 loops are LNHNV and YYDKDF. Inclusive of the bounding cysteine and phenylalanine, the CDR3 is 13 residues long. Left in the record is the CDR3 DNA by itself, 39 bases read in frame from the first base. The table lists this clone with a count of one. The antigen it recognizes is unknown. Within one base of it there is no much larger clone, and no base qualities were kept. Preparation of the library involved the immunoSEQ multiplex PCR assay. This immuneACCESS table, as held by TCRdb, lists in-frame sequences with V and J called but not all clones. Of the missing ones, under half trace to an unresolved V gene in checked studies; the others have no known cause. The sample includes 38,000 or so clones, with nearly 90% observed a single time. Over 0.45% of the sample is held by the ten biggest clonotypes.

The source is a female donor with multiple sclerosis, enrolled in a pregnancy study. The material was CD4+ T cells from peripheral blood mononuclear cells, obtained in the second trimester of pregnancy. The sequence is built from TRBV15 and TRBJ2-3; TRBD1 is a weak D gene call, 6 bases matching. The CDR3 protein is CATSRGAEDTQYF. In nucleotides, the sequence is TGTGCCACCAGCAGGGGGGCGGAAGATACGCAGTATTTT.